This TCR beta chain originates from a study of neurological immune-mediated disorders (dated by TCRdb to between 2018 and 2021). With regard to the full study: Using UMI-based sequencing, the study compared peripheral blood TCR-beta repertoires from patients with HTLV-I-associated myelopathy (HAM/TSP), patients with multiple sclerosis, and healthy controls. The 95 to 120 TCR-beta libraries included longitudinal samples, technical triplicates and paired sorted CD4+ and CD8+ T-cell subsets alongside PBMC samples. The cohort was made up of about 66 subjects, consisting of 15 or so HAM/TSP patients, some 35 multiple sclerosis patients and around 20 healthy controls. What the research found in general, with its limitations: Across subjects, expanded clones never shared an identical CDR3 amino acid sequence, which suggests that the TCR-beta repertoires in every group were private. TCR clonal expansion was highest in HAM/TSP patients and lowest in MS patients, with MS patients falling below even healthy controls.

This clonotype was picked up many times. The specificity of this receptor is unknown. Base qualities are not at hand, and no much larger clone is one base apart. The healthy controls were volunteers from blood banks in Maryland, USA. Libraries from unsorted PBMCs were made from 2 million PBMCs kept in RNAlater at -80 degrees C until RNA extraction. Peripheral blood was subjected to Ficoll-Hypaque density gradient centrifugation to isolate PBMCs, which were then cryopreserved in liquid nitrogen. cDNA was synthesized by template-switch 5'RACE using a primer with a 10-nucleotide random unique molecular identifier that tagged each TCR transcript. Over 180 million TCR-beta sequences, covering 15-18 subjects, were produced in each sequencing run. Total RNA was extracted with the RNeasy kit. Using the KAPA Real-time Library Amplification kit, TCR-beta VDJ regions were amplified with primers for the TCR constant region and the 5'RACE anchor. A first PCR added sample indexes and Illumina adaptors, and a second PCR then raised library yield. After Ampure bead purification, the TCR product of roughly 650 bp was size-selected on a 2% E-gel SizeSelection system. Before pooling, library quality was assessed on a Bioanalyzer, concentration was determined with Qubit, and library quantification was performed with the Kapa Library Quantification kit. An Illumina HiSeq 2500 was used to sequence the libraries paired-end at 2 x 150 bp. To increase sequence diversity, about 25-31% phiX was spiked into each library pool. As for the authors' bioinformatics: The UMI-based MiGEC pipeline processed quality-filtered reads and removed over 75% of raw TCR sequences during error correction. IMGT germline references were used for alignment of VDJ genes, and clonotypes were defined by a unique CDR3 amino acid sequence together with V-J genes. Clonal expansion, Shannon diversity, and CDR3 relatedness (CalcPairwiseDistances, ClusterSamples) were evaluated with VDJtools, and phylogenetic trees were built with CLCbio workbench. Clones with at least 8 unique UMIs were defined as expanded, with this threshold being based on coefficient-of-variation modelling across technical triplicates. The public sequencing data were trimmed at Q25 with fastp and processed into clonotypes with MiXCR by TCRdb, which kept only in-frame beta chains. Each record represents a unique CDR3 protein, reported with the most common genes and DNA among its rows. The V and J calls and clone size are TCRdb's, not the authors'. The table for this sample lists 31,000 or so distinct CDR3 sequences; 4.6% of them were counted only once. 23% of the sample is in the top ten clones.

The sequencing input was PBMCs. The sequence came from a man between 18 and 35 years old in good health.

The CDR3 sequence is CASSLVGSRTAQTYEQYF. The DNA sequence is TGTGCCAGCAGCTTAGTCGGCTCACGGACAGCCCAAACCTACGAGCAGTACTTC. The chain is made from TRBV7-2 and TRBJ2-7; tentative D gene TRBD1, with 6 bases matching. The CDR3 goes from the cysteine to the phenylalanine over 18 residues. Only the CDR3 part of the read is kept: 54 bases, read in frame from the first base. The V end loses 1 base and the J end loses 2 bases, and a stretch of 21 bases separates them. The germline V gene sets CDR1 to SGHTA and CDR2 to FQGNSA.